This is a list of T cell receptor beta chains from one sample in a study of neurological immune-mediated disorders. TCRdb independently ran MiXCR on the 5' RACE reads; one entry per CDR3 protein. In the table there are 25,000 to 30,000 distinct CDR3 sequences, about 7% of which are singletons. What was sequenced was PBMCs. Every receptor here comes from a woman between 45 and 60 years old in good health. The CDR3 runs from the conserved cysteine through the conserved F or W. Some rows have no size entry. The others give once, few or many, or a class for an expanded clone.

J: TRBJ2-7; V: TRBV29-1; size: many; CDR3: CSVQGQIYEQYF
J: TRBJ2-5; V: TRBV20-1; size: many; CDR3: CSALPPSGGKEETQYF
J: TRBJ2-1; V: TRBV15; size: many; CDR3: CATSREWQGAPNEQFF
J: TRBJ1-5; V: TRBV28; size: many; CDR3: CASRSGQGKVNQPQHF
J: TRBJ2-1; V: TRBV7-3; size: many; CDR3: CASGQRYNEQFF
J: TRBJ1-1; V: TRBV19; size: many; CDR3: CASTFGQGNTEAFF
J: TRBJ1-1; V: TRBV20-1; size: many; CDR3: CSARGVLGNTEAFF
J: TRBJ1-2; V: TRBV9; size: many; CDR3: CASRERGGGYTF
J: TRBJ2-1; V: TRBV24-1; size: many; CDR3: CATSDWGLGYNEQFF
J: TRBJ2-3; V: TRBV12-3/TRBV12-4; size: many; CDR3: CASSSLSGFTDTQYF
J: TRBJ2-2; V: TRBV15; size: many; CDR3: CATSREMGRGGELFF
J: TRBJ2-3; V: TRBV18; size: many; CDR3: CASSPQGGAQSTDTQYF
J: TRBJ2-1; V: TRBV10-3; size: many; CDR3: CAISESRLSGSEQFF
J: TRBJ2-1; V: TRBV6-6; size: many; CDR3: CASRQHWNEQFF
J: TRBJ2-7; V: TRBV5-1; size: few; CDR3: CASSVTGKIYEQYF
J: TRBJ2-3; V: TRBV20-1; size: many; CDR3: CSAVPTDFEDTQYF
J: TRBJ1-1; V: TRBV29-1; size: many; CDR3: CSVEGQGSTEAFF
J: TRBJ2-1; V: TRBV20-1; size: many; CDR3: CSASPGLADSYNEQFF
J: TRBJ2-5; V: TRBV5-1; size: many; CDR3: CASSTDRAGETQYF
J: TRBJ1-1; V: TRBV7-2; size: many; CDR3: CASSLRGRGAEAFF
J: TRBJ2-7; V: TRBV7-9; size: many; CDR3: CASSAQGEQYF
J: TRBJ1-4; V: TRBV5-1; size: many; CDR3: CASSHYDRADEKLFF
J: TRBJ1-3; V: TRBV2; size: many; CDR3: CASSRTGFGNTIYF
J: TRBJ1-1; V: TRBV20-1; size: medium-sized; CDR3: CSVRRQGTEAFF
J: TRBJ2-1; V: TRBV7-9; size: many; CDR3: CASSWDRFYNEQFF
J: TRBJ1-2; V: TRBV28; size: many; CDR3: CASSPPRQGIYYGYTF
J: TRBJ2-1; V: TRBV20-1; size: many; CDR3: CSARVSANLSIYNEQFF
J: TRBJ1-1; V: TRBV5-1; size: many; CDR3: CASSHTGLSTEAFF
J: TRBJ2-1; V: TRBV27; size: many; CDR3: CASSSASALSDNEQFF
J: TRBJ1-4; V: TRBV4-2; size: .; CDR3: CASSRELEDLFF
J: TRBJ2-1; V: TRBV20-1; size: .; CDR3: CSASLDRTYNEQFF
J: TRBJ1-2; V: TRBV19; size: few; CDR3: CASLTSDRNYYGYTF
J: TRBJ2-3; V: TRBV9; size: many; CDR3: CASSVGSARGDTQYF
J: TRBJ2-7; V: TRBV28; size: many; CDR3: CASCSISYEQYF
J: TRBJ2-2; V: TRBV5-6; size: many; CDR3: CASSFGGGELFF
J: TRBJ1-3; V: TRBV20-1; size: few; CDR3: CSARDSTGRAGNTIYF
J: TRBJ2-7; V: TRBV6-6; size: many; CDR3: CASSSRPYEQYF
J: TRBJ2-7; V: TRBV5-1; size: many; CDR3: CASSPAGTGYYEQYF
J: TRBJ2-7; V: TRBV6-6; size: many; CDR3: CASSSHTYEQYF
J: TRBJ1-1; V: TRBV25-1; size: many; CDR3: CASSEFAGRREKAFF
J: TRBJ1-4; V: TRBV6-5; size: many; CDR3: CASSTGTGEKLFF
J: TRBJ1-4; V: TRBV7-2; size: many; CDR3: CASSLGGGARGEKLFF
J: TRBJ2-6; V: TRBV7-9; size: many; CDR3: CASSLGSSGANVLTF
J: TRBJ1-1; V: TRBV12-3/TRBV12-4; size: many; CDR3: CASSRTDTHTEAFF
J: TRBJ2-1; V: TRBV20-1; size: many; CDR3: CSASGVSSYNEQFF
J: TRBJ2-5; V: TRBV28; size: many; CDR3: CASIPRARHRRVGETQYF